The 22 T cell receptor beta chains below come from one sample, sequenced in a study of T cells in women clearing cervical HPV infection. Sequencing was performed with immunoSEQ multiplex PCR; in TCRdb, only in-frame clones are kept and a portion is missing. This sample's clone table lists around 19,000 clones. Sequenced sample: blood buffy coat. All receptors derive from a woman between 18 and 70 years old with a cervical HPV16 infection that either progressed to CIN3+ or cleared (not recorded which).

A word on this clone: The read falls 3 residues short of the CDR3 end, and the missing part is taken from the germline J gene. The rearrangement links TRBV5-4 to TRBJ2-7, with D possibly being TRBD1 (6 bases). Trimming took off 0 bases at V and 4 bases at J, with 8 bases between the two ends. Germline values: CDR1 SGHNT, CDR2 YYREEE (reference sequence). The CDR3 sequence is 13 residues long. The sequenced part of the CDR3 DNA is TGTGCCAGCAGCTTGGACAGGGTTTACGAG. Translating gives CASSLDRVYE. Given in full, the CDR3 is CASSLDRVYEQYF.

A word on this clone: The read ends 3 residues before the CDR3 terminus; that terminus is restored from the germline J gene. This rearrangement joins TRBV6-1 to TRBJ1-1, with unresolved D. V was pared by 4 bases and J by 1 base, with 4 bases between. Germline CDR1 is MNHNS and CDR2 is SASEGT. The CDR3 sequence is 12 residues long. The sequenced part of the CDR3 DNA is TGTGCCAGCAGTGTCAGGAACACTGAA. Amino acid sequence: CASSVRNTE. The CDR3 as a whole reads CASSVRNTEAFF.

On this clone: The CDR3 goes on 3 residues after the read ends, and that part is filled in from the germline J gene. The genes are TRBV19 and TRBJ1-2; 8 bases map to TRBD1. The trim removed 7 bases at V and 3 bases at J, leaving 7 bases unmatched. The CDR3 is 14 amino acids. CDR1 is LNHDA, CDR2 SQIVND, per germline (reference sequence). The DNA read from the CDR3 is TGTGCCAGTAATCACCCGGGACAGGACTATGGC. Translating gives CASNHPGQDYG. The CDR3 in full is CASNHPGQDYGYTF.

Measured by frequency, this clone is large. The read ends 3 residues early relative to the CDR3; the germline J gene fills the gap. This same CDR3 is encoded by further DNA sequences in the sample. The chain combines TRBV19 with TRBJ2-2; D is perhaps TRBD1 (5 bases). V lost 3 bases, J lost 1 base, and 6 bases lay in between. CDR1 LNHDA and CDR2 SQIVND come from the germline V gene (reference sequence). The CDR3 totals 14 residues. CDR3 loop: CASSIGQNTGELFF. Partial CDR3 DNA: TGTGCCAGTAGTATTGGACAGAACACCGGGGAG.

With regard to this clone: Sequencing ends 3 residues short of the CDR3 end; the germline J gene provides the rest. The chain recombines TRBV12-3 or TRBV12-4 with TRBJ2-1, with D possibly TRBD1 on 6 matching bases. Trimming stripped 5 bases from V and 7 bases from J, with 12 bases between. This CDR3 spans 13 amino acids. This chain's CDR3 is CASSKLRGNEQFF. The CDR3 bases that were read are TGTGCCAGCAGTAAGTTGAGGGGGAATGAG.

Comment on this clone: Coverage ceases 3 residues before the CDR3 finishes, and the germline J gene fills in the end. This rearrangement joins TRBV12-3 or TRBV12-4 to TRBJ2-1, with D uncertain. The CDR3 covers 13 residues. V lost 0 bases, J lost 6 bases, and 6 bases lay in between. The part of the CDR3 DNA that was read is TGTGCCAGCAGTTTAGCGCTCGGCAATGAG. This codes for CASSLALGNE. The whole CDR3 protein is CASSLALGNEQFF.

For this clone: The read ends 3 residues shy of where the CDR3 ends; the end is completed using the germline J gene. The J gene is TRBJ1-5, the V gene TRBV2, with D tentatively TRBD1 (6 bases). The V gene's germline CDR1 is SNHLY and CDR2 FYNNEI. The CDR3 sequence is 18 residues long. V was cut by 7 bases and J by 4 bases, with 26 bases left in between. The CDR3 loop is CASTSATHTGCRNQPQHF. CDR3 DNA (partial): TGTGCCAGCACCAGCGCTACCCACACAGGGTGTCGGAATCAGCCC.

Comments on this clone: The observed sequence ends 3 residues before the CDR3 terminus, with the missing tail filled in from the germline J gene. The chain employs TRBV5-1 and TRBJ2-3; 11 nucleotides match TRBD2. Per germline, CDR1 SGHRS and CDR2 YFSETQ. This CDR3 is built from 17 residues. CDR3 protein: CASSLEIAGGPGETQYF. The DNA read from the CDR3 is TGCGCCAGCAGCTTGGAGATAGCGGGGGGGCCAGGGGAGACG.

As regards this clone: The observed sequence ends 3 residues before the CDR3 terminus, with the missing tail filled in from the germline J gene. V gene TRBV19 combines with J gene TRBJ2-1; 8 bases agree with TRBD2. CDR1 LNHDA and CDR2 SQIVND come from the germline V gene (reference sequence). The CDR3 spans 15 residues. J gave up 8 bases and V 4 bases, and 10 bases lay outside the gene matches. The CDR3 bases that were read are TGTGCCAGTAGTACCTCCGGGGGGGCTATCTATGAG. Translation: CASSTSGGAIYE. The full-length CDR3 reads as CASSTSGGAIYEQFF.

To note about this clone: The CDR3 extends 3 residues past the end of the read, so its final part is completed from the germline J gene. This chain uses TRBV9 with TRBJ2-1, with TRBD2 as a possible D gene (7 bases). The V gene lost 0 bases and the J gene lost 6 bases, with 16 bases spanning the gap. The CDR3 is 16 amino acids. Per the germline V gene, CDR1 is SGDLS and CDR2 is YYNGEE. The sequenced CDR3 bases are TGTGCCAGCAGCGTAGGCCGGGGGGCGGGACTCAATGAG. Its translation: CASSVGRGAGLNE. The full CDR3 protein reads CASSVGRGAGLNEQFF.

As concerns this clone: The DNA ends 3 residues before the CDR3 does, and the rest of the CDR3 is filled in from the germline J gene. This chain connects TRBV19 to TRBJ2-3, with TRBD2 identical over 13 bases. The trim removed 3 bases at V and 4 bases at J, leaving 13 bases unmatched. The CDR3 runs 19 residues. From germline, CDR1 is LNHDA and CDR2 SQIVND (reference sequence). Here the CDR3 reads CASSIDPPRLAGGPDTQYF. The CDR3 bases that were read are TGTGCCAGTAGTATCGACCCGCCGAGACTAGCGGGGGGCCCAGATACG.

With respect to this clone: The read comes to an end 3 residues before the CDR3 does, leaving the germline J gene to fill in the end. The V gene is TRBV18, the J gene TRBJ1-1, with a tentative D call TRBD1 (5 bases). V was clipped by 3 bases and J by 3 bases, with 8 bases between them. The CDR3 contains 13 residues. In germline, CDR1 is KGHSH, CDR2 LQKENI. The CDR3: CASSPRGDTEAFF. CDR3 bases read: TGTGCCAGCTCACCGCGAGGGGACACTGAA.

Regarding this clone: The sequenced fragment ends 3 residues before the CDR3 boundary, so the rest is inferred from the germline J gene. The rearrangement joins TRBV19 to TRBJ1-1, with D possibly TRBD1 on 5 matching bases. The germline gives CDR1 LNHDA, CDR2 SQIVND (reference sequence). This CDR3 spans 13 amino acids. V lost 3 bases to trimming and J lost 3 bases, with 8 bases between them. The CDR3 DNA, read in part, is TGTGCCAGTAGTATGGGGGGTCACACTGAA. Amino acid sequence: CASSMGGHTE. The complete CDR3 sequence is CASSMGGHTEAFF.

The covered CDR3 bases are TGTGCCAGTAAACAGGGGACGGGTCAGCCC. Amino acids: CASKQGTGQP. The full CDR3 reads CASKQGTGQPQHF. The V and J genes are TRBV19 and TRBJ1-5; 7 bases agree with TRBD1. The DNA ends 3 residues before the CDR3 does, and the rest of the CDR3 is filled in from the germline J gene. There are 13 residues in the CDR3. V gave up 7 bases and J gave up 6 bases; unmatched junction bases: 6. CDR1 and CDR2 from the germline V gene are LNHDA and SQIVND (reference sequence).

CDR3 bases read: TGTGCCAGCAGCGGAGGGACTGCTAACTATGGT. This sequence encodes CASSGGTANYG. The whole CDR3 protein is CASSGGTANYGQYF. The chain combines TRBV7-9 with TRBJ2-4, with a weak D call TRBD2 (6 bases). The CDR3 is cut off 3 residues early in the read; its end comes from the germline J gene. This CDR3 comprises 14 residues. Per the germline V gene, CDR1 is SEHNR and CDR2 is FQNEAQ (reference sequence).

To note about this clone: The read halts 3 residues ahead of the CDR3 end, with the missing end drawn from the germline J gene. This rearrangement joins TRBV28 to TRBJ2-1; 9 bases agree with TRBD1. CDR1 and CDR2 from the germline V gene are MDHEN and SYDVKM. The CDR3 is 17 residues long. V trimming: 2 bases; J trimming: 8 bases; junction bases outside the gene matches: 13. The CDR3 loop reads CASSLELRDRDSDEQFF. The sequenced part of the CDR3 DNA is TGTGCCAGCAGTTTAGAACTCCGGGACAGGGATTCCGATGAG.

Comment on this clone: The read terminates 3 residues ahead of where the CDR3 ends, so the germline J gene completes it. J is TRBJ2-3 and V is TRBV10-3; 8 bases align to TRBD1. The CDR3 covers 14 residues. Germline CDR1 reads ENHRY; CDR2 reads SYGVKD. With V trimmed by 6 bases and J by 1 base, 3 bases remained unmatched. CDR3 in amino acids: CAISPDRGTDTQYF. The sequenced CDR3 bases are TGTGCCATCAGCCCGGACAGGGGCACAGATACG.

Notes on this clone: The read terminates 3 residues ahead of where the CDR3 ends, so the germline J gene completes it. V is TRBV7-3 and J is TRBJ2-3; D is possibly TRBD1 or TRBD2 (6 bases each). This CDR3 spans 15 amino acids. CDR1 and CDR2 (germline): SGHTA, FQGTGA. V was pared by 5 bases and J by 0 bases, with 12 bases between. This CDR3 is CASSAGHSSTDTQYF. Partial CDR3 DNA: TGTGCCAGCAGCGCGGGACACTCTAGCACAGATACG.

Turning to this clone: The read falls 3 residues short of the CDR3 end, and the missing part is taken from the germline J gene. The rearrangement links TRBV6-7 to TRBJ1-4, with a weak D call TRBD1 (5 bases). TRBV6-7 is identified as an open reading frame with a role that is uncertain. V lost 2 bases and J 8 bases, leaving 18 bases between the germline ends. The CDR3 sequence is 16 residues long. Incomplete CDR3 DNA: TGTGCCAGCAGTTACCCAGGGCCCAGTCTTTTCGAAAAA. Translating gives CASSYPGPSLFEK. The CDR3 as a whole reads CASSYPGPSLFEKLFF.

This clone is identified as medium-sized from frequency. The read stops 3 residues short of the end of the CDR3; the missing end is completed from the germline J gene. The rearrangement uses TRBV7-3 and TRBJ2-5; D may match TRBD1 or TRBD2 (7 bases each). CDR3 size: 15 residues. The V gene lost 4 bases and the J gene lost 1 base, with 13 bases spanning the gap. Looked up from germline, CDR1 is SGHTA and CDR2 is FQGTGA. CDR3 DNA (partial): TGTGCCAGCAGCTCCACAGGGGAGGGCCAAGAGACC. Translated: CASSSTGEGQET. The entire CDR3 sequence reads CASSSTGEGQETQYF.

Worth noting for this clone: The read ends 3 residues early relative to the CDR3; the germline J gene fills the gap. This chain joins TRBV7-3 and TRBJ2-3, with D perhaps matching TRBD1 or TRBD2 (5 bases each). V was pared by 2 bases and J by 1 base, with 16 bases between. The CDR3 contains 17 residues. Germline values: CDR1 SGHTA, CDR2 FQGTGA. The CDR3 loop is CASSLGARGGGTDTQYF. Incomplete CDR3 DNA: TGTGCCAGCAGCTTAGGGGCGAGGGGTGGTGGCACAGATACG. Complete variable domain (other parts from reference TRBV7-3 and TRBJ2-3): GAGVSQTPSNKVTEKGKYVELRCDPISGHTALYWYRQSLGQGPEFLIYFQGTGAADDSGLPNDRFFAVRPEGSVSTLKIQRTERGDSAVYLCASSLGARGGGTDTQYFGPGTRLTVL.

Notes on this clone: Read data end 3 residues before the CDR3 end; the end is taken from the germline J gene. The chain recombines TRBV18 with TRBJ2-7; 15 bases are shared with TRBD2. Trimming at V came to 4 bases and at J to 5 bases, leaving 6 bases not matched to a gene. Germline V CDR1 and CDR2: KGHSH, LQKENI. The CDR3 spans 16 residues. The sequenced CDR3 bases are TGTGCCAGCTCACTTCCGGGACTAGCGGGGGGTAACGAG. Amino acid sequence: CASSLPGLAGGNE. The entire CDR3 sequence reads CASSLPGLAGGNEQYF.